A single sample is the source of the 28 T cell receptor beta chains below, sequenced in a study of tumor-infiltrating lymphocytes in oesophageal squamous cell carcinoma. MiXCR, applied by TCRdb to the PCR reads, yields one record per CDR3 protein. The sample carries 3,000 to 4,000 distinct CDR3 sequences, 15% to 20% recorded once. The specimen was normal esophageal tissue next to the tumor. The source of these receptors is a male donor with esophageal squamous cell carcinoma.

This clonotype was found a few times. A much larger clone differs from this one at a single base, so this may be a read error. This chain connects TRBV2 to TRBJ2-1; D is unclear. The J call may not be correct, given that the DNA end is closer to TRBJ2-7. The CDR3 extends over 15 amino acids. Germline V lookup: CDR1 SNHLY, CDR2 FYNNEI. The chain's CDR3 is CASASPGVLYNEQYF. CDR3 coding DNA: TGTGCCTCCGCCTCACCCGGCGTCCTCTACAATGAGCAGTACTTC.

Only a few counts were recorded for this clonotype. The chain links TRBV2 to TRBJ2-7; D is undetermined. Germline V gene sequence: CDR1 SNHLY, CDR2 FYNNEI. The CDR3 length is 13 residues. The V end lost 0 bases, the J end lost 5 bases, and 8 bases lay between the germline ends. The chain's CDR3 is CASSEARWDEQYF. In DNA form, the CDR3 reads TGTGCCAGCAGTGAAGCGCGGTGGGACGAGCAGTACTTC.

This clonotype occurred a few times. The chain links TRBV9 to TRBJ2-3; TRBD1 matches 9 bases. Germline V CDR1 and CDR2: SGDLS, YYNGEE. V shed 3 bases and J 1 base; nucleotides not matched to a gene: 15. This CDR3 contains 19 residues. CDR3 region: CASSAQQGQGGRGTDTQYF. The CDR3 region has the DNA TGTGCCAGCAGCGCCCAGCAGGGACAGGGTGGTAGGGGCACAGATACGCAGTATTTT. Based on the CDR3 plus reference TRBV9 and TRBJ2-3, the full variable domain is DSGVTQTPKHLITATGQRVTLRCSPRSGDLSVYWYQQSLDQGLQFLIQYYNGEERAKGNILERFSAQQFPDLHSELNLSSLELGDSALYFCASSAQQGQGGRGTDTQYFGPGTRLTVL.

This clonotype is medium-sized within its sample. A much bigger clone sits one base away, suggesting this may be a read error. The rearrangement links TRBV7-9 to TRBJ2-5; 13 positions agree with TRBD2. The germline gives CDR1 SEHNR, CDR2 FQNEAQ (reference sequence). V lost 5 bases, J lost 11 bases, and 14 bases stayed unmatched. The CDR3 covers 16 residues. The CDR3 bases are TGTGCCAGCAGCCCGGGACTAGCGGGGATTAATCATGAGCAGTACTTC. Translation: CASSPGLAGINHEQYF.

This clonotype was recorded many times. The V and J genes are TRBV6-1 and TRBJ1-6; D gene unclear. CDR3 length: 16 amino acids. V shed 5 bases and J shed 8 bases, with 19 bases lying between them. Germline V lookup: CDR1 MNHNS, CDR2 SASEGT. The CDR3 loop reads CASSTVTRAPDSPLHF. CDR3 sequence (DNA): TGTGCCAGCAGTACAGTCACAAGGGCCCCCGATTCACCCCTCCACTTT.

This clonotype was found many times. The rearrangement joins TRBV6-9 to TRBJ2-7; 8 bases are a match to TRBD2. Germline CDR1 is MNHGY and CDR2 is SVAAGI. The CDR3 runs 17 residues. Unmatched junction bases numbered 10, after V lost 3 bases and J lost 0 bases. The CDR3 sequence: CASSYRLTSAHSYEQYF. The CDR3 DNA follows: TGTGCCAGCAGTTACCGACTGACTAGCGCACACTCCTACGAGCAGTACTTC.

In this sample, this clonotype turned up many times. A single base separates this from a much larger clone, so it may be a read error. The V gene is TRBV12-3 or TRBV12-4, the J gene TRBJ2-5; TRBD2 is a possible D gene (7 bases). The V gene lost 7 bases and the J gene lost 11 bases, with 23 bases spanning the gap. This CDR3 is 14 amino acids long. DNA for the CDR3: TGTGCCAGCAATGAGGGGGGGGATTACAATGAGCAGTACTTC. Encoded protein: CASNEGGDYNEQYF.

V gene TRBV5-1 combines with J gene TRBJ2-2; TRBD1 matches 7 bases. V lost 3 bases, J lost 4 bases, and 6 bases stayed unmatched. The CDR3 sequence is 15 residues long. Germline CDR1 reads SGHRS; CDR2 reads YFSETQ. The CDR3 DNA reads as TGCGCCAGCAGCTCTGGGACAGTAGGCACCGGGGAGCTGTTTTTT. Encoded protein: CASSSGTVGTGELFF.

This clonotype was seen a single time. This chain connects TRBV12-3 or TRBV12-4 to TRBJ2-3; the D gene is possibly TRBD2 (5 bases). Between the trimmed V and J ends, which lost 6 bases and 13 bases, there was a span of 17 bases. There are 12 residues in the CDR3. CDR3 amino acids: CASSLGRETKYF. DNA for the CDR3: TGTGCCAGCAGCCTCGGTAGGGAGACCAAGTATTTT.

The J gene is TRBJ1-1, the V gene TRBV18; D is unclear. TRBJ1-6 explains the end of the DNA better; the J call may be wrong. CDR3 length: 13 residues. Germline V gene data show CDR1 as KGHSH and CDR2 as LQKENI. The CDR3 coding sequence is TGTGCCAGCTCACCAGGGGTTGATTCACCCCTCCACTTT. Protein sequence: CASSPGVDSPLHF.

This clonotype is medium-sized in the sample. The chain combines TRBV24-1 with TRBJ2-1; D is ambiguous. The CDR3 is 17 amino acids. Germline V lookup: CDR1 KGHDR, CDR2 SFDVKD. Trimming cost V 5 bases and J 2 bases, with 18 bases left between them. The CDR3 sequence: CATSGGVGFGTYNEQFF. The CDR3 DNA sequence: TGTGCCACCAGTGGTGGGGTAGGATTTGGAACCTACAATGAGCAGTTCTTC.

By its share, this clonotype is medium-sized. J is TRBJ2-3 and V is TRBV7-9; D is uncertain. With 7 bases removed from V and 0 bases from J, the gap between germline ends came to 5 bases. This CDR3 has 12 residues. Germline values: CDR1 SEHNR, CDR2 FQNEAQ (reference sequence). CDR3: CASITSTDTQYF. The CDR3 coding sequence is TGTGCCAGCATCACTAGCACAGATACGCAGTATTTT.

This clonotype is termed large. The chain recombines TRBV7-6 with TRBJ2-5; 10 nucleotides align to TRBD2. Unmatched junction bases numbered 4, after V lost 1 base and J lost 2 bases. The CDR3 extends over 16 amino acids. Germline CDR1 and CDR2: SGHVS and FNYEAQ. The CDR3 is CASSLGLAGVQETQYF. In DNA form, the CDR3 reads TGTGCCAGCAGCTTAGGACTAGCGGGTGTTCAAGAGACCCAGTACTTC. Looking up the rest from reference TRBV7-6 and TRBJ2-5 gives the full variable domain: GAGVSQSPRYKVTKRGQDVALRCDPISGHVSLYWYRQALGQGPEFLTYFNYEAQQDKSGLPNDRFSAERPEGSISTLTIQRTEQRDSAMYRCASSLGLAGVQETQYFGPGTRLLVL.

This clonotype was seen many times. The chain couples TRBV28 to TRBJ1-1; maybe TRBD1 (5 bases). The CDR3 is 12 amino acids. CDR1 is MDHEN and CDR2 is SYDVKM in the germline V gene. V was trimmed by 7 bases and J by 1 base, leaving 7 bases between them. CDR3 protein: CASITGNTEAFF. CDR3 DNA sequence: TGTGCCAGCATTACAGGGAACACTGAAGCTTTCTTT.

This clonotype was detected once. The missing conserved phenylalanine or tryptophan at the end of this CDR3 makes a read error likely. The limits of the CDR3 on the DNA are not certain, so only TCRdb's listed CDR3 is given. The V call is TRBV7-2, the J call TRBJ2-6. CDR1 SGHTA and CDR2 FQGNSA come from the germline V gene. A total of 9 residues make up the CDR3, ends included. The CDR3 loop reads CASSSHGLS.

The chain carries TRBV7-2 and TRBJ2-5; D unresolved. The end of the DNA is better explained by TRBJ2-7, so the J call may be wrong. The germline V gene encodes CDR1 SGHTA and CDR2 FQGNSA. The CDR3 consists of 12 residues. CDR3 in DNA: TGTGCCAGCAGCTTAGGAGTCGGCGAGCAGTACTTC. Translation gives CASSLGVGEQYF.

This clonotype occurred a few times. V gene TRBV6-1 combines with J gene TRBJ1-5; a weak D match, TRBD1 (5 bases). The CDR3 has 14 residues. Trimming took off 6 bases at V and 2 bases at J, with 11 bases between the two ends. Germline V lookup: CDR1 MNHNS, CDR2 SASEGT. The CDR3 DNA follows: TGTGCCAGCAGGAAGGACACTCGCAATCAGCCCCAGCATTTT. Its translation is CASRKDTRNQPQHF.

In its sample, this clonotype is hyperexpanded (1% or more). V gene TRBV7-9 combines with J gene TRBJ2-1; 8 nucleotides agree with TRBD2. Trimming cost V 5 bases and J 7 bases; bases outside gene matches: 4. Looked up from germline, CDR1 is SEHNR and CDR2 is FQNEAQ (reference sequence). The CDR3 loop spans 13 amino acids. The CDR3 spells CASSVGLVNEQFF. The CDR3 DNA is TGTGCCAGCAGCGTGGGACTAGTTAATGAGCAGTTCTTC.

This clonotype has a count of ten or more. This may stem from a read error, because a much larger clone lies one nucleotide away. V gene TRBV7-6 combines with J gene TRBJ2-3, with D perhaps TRBD2 (5 bases). The CDR3 loop spans 14 amino acids. CDR1 is SGHVS, CDR2 FNYEAQ, per germline. V was shortened by 5 bases and J by 14 bases, with 23 bases between the two germline ends. CDR3 loop: CASSLGQNTGELYF. Here the CDR3 DNA reads TGTGCCAGCAGCCTAGGGCAGAACACCGGGGAGCTGTATTTT. Looking up the rest from reference TRBV7-6 and TRBJ2-3 gives the full variable domain: GAGVSQSPRYKVTKRGQDVALRCDPISGHVSLYWYRQALGQGPEFLTYFNYEAQQDKSGLPNDRFSAERPEGSISTLTIQRTEQRDSAMYRCASSLGQNTGELYFGPGTRLTVL.

Concerning this clonotype itself: One end of the junction fails to match germline, which may point to a read error. CDR3 nucleotide sequence: TGTGCCAGCAGTTACTTCGGGTTGGGGGGCAATTCACCCCTCCACTTC. Protein sequence: CASSYFGLGGNSPLHF. The gene calls are TRBV6-6 and TRBJ2-4; D tentatively fits TRBD1 or TRBD2 (6 bases each). This CDR3 is built from 16 residues. The germline V gene has CDR1 MNHNY and CDR2 SVGAGI (reference sequence).

In this sample, this clonotype turned up a few times. J is TRBJ1-4 and V is TRBV19; the match to TRBD1 covers 7 bases. The J segment lost 7 bases and the V segment lost 4 bases, leaving 9 bases of the junction unmatched. Germline V gives CDR1 LNHDA, CDR2 SQIVND (reference sequence). The CDR3 covers 15 residues. CDR3 in DNA: TGTGCCAGTAGTACCTCGGTGCAGGGGGGTGAAAAACTGTTTTTT. Its protein is CASSTSVQGGEKLFF.

In this sample, this clonotype is medium-sized. The chain couples TRBV12-3 or TRBV12-4 to TRBJ2-5; D is possibly TRBD2 (5 bases). The V and J ends lost 5 bases and 3 bases respectively, with 10 bases between them. This CDR3 has 13 residues. The CDR3 region has the DNA TGTGCCAGCAGTCCTGCGGAGGAAGAGACCCAGTACTTC. Protein product: CASSPAEEETQYF.

At least ten counts were recorded for this clonotype. V and J are TRBV2 and TRBJ2-1; no firm D call. Trimming took off 4 bases at V and 4 bases at J, with 2 bases between the two ends. CDR3 size: 11 residues. CDR1 is SNHLY and CDR2 is FYNNEI in the germline V gene. The CDR3 loop is CASSVYNEQFF. The CDR3 DNA is TGTGCCAGCAGTGTATACAATGAGCAGTTCTTC. Supplemented by reference TRBV2 and TRBJ2-1, the full variable domain reads EPEVTQTPSHQVTQMGQEVILRCVPISNHLYFYWYRQILGQKVEFLVSFYNNEISEKSEIFDDQFSVERPDGSNFTLKIRSTKLEDSAMYFCASSVYNEQFFGPGTRLTVL.

This clonotype is medium-sized. The chain is built from TRBV10-2 and TRBJ2-3; D is undetermined. Germline V CDR1 and CDR2: WSHSY, SAAADI. The V end lost 1 base, the J end lost 6 bases, and 11 bases lay between the germline ends. The CDR3 has 14 amino acids. This CDR3 is CASSEWPREDTQYF. The DNA for the CDR3 is TGCGCCAGCAGTGAGTGGCCCCGAGAGGATACGCAGTATTTT.

Of note for this clonotype: Sequence at one end of the junction differs from germline and may be a read error. J is TRBJ2-3 and V is TRBV7-2; 7 bases are shared with TRBD2. This CDR3 has 13 residues. Germline assignment: CDR1 SGHTA and CDR2 FQGNSA. Here the CDR3 reads CASGFINRREQCF. The DNA for the CDR3 is TGTGCCAGCGGCTTCATAAACAGGCGGGAGCAGTGCTTC.

This clonotype is termed medium-sized. V is TRBV7-2 and J is TRBJ1-1; 10 bases match TRBD1. Germline assignment: CDR1 SGHTA and CDR2 FQGNSA. With V trimmed by 1 base and J by 2 bases, 10 bases remained unmatched. This CDR3 contains 18 residues. This CDR3 is CASSLGGTGATKNTEAFF. For the CDR3, the DNA is TGTGCCAGCAGCTTAGGGGGGACAGGGGCGACAAAAAACACTGAAGCTTTCTTT.

This clonotype was picked up many times. The J gene is TRBJ1-1, the V gene TRBV27; no definite D call. The CDR3 has 13 amino acids. Trimming stripped 6 bases from V and 5 bases from J, with 13 bases between. The germline CDR1 and CDR2 sequences are MNHEY and SMNVEV (reference sequence). In DNA form, the CDR3 reads TGTGCCAGCAGGCCCGCATCCTTTACTGAAGCTTTCTTT. It codes for CASRPASFTEAFF.

This clonotype has just a few counts. The rearrangement joins TRBV27 to TRBJ2-3; 15 bases match TRBD2. CDR3 size: 16 residues. V was pared by 3 bases and J by 7 bases, with 5 bases of the junction left unmatched. From germline, CDR1 is MNHEY and CDR2 SMNVEV (reference sequence). CDR3 nucleotide sequence: TGTGCCAGCAGTTTCGGACTAGCGGGGGGGCATAATACGCAGTATTTT. Translated, it gives CASSFGLAGGHNTQYF.